This TCR beta chain was sequenced in a study of blood T cell repertoires in COVID-19. In the study's own analysis: Reference gene primer amplification in the assay estimated nucleated cell counts. Measured with immunoSEQ multiplex PCR; TCRdb has only the in-frame clones, and not every one. The D gene and trimming were derived from the DNA, and the V and J assignments and clone size from that table. The sample holds fewer than 80,000 clones, 60% to 75% seen once. Germline CDR1 and CDR2: SGHVS and FNYEAQ. The CDR3 spans 14 residues. V shed 5 bases and J shed 1 base, with 12 bases lying between them. The source material was peripheral blood. V is TRBV7-6 and J is TRBJ2-7; D gene unclear. The receptor's source is a woman older than 75 with acute or convalescent COVID-19. CDR3 residues: CASSPAALSYEQYF. The CDR3 coding sequence is TGTGCCAGCAGCCCCGCTGCACTTTCCTACGAGCAGTACTTC.